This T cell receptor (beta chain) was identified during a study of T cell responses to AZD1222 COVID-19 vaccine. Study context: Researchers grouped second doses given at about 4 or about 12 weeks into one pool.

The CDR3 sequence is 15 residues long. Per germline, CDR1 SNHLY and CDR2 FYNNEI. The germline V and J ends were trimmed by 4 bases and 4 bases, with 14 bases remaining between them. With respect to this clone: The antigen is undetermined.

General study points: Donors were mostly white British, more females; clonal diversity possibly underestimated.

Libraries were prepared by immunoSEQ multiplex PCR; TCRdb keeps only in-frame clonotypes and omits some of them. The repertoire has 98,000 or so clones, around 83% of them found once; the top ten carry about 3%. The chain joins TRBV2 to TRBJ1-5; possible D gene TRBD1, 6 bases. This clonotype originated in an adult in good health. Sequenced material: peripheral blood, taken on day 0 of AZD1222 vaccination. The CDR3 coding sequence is TGTGCCAGCAGTGGGGAGGGGGTAGGTAATCAGCCCCAGCATTTT. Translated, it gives CASSGEGVGNQPQHF.